The rows below give T cell receptor beta chains drawn from one sample of a study of T cell repertoires in cytomegalovirus infection. TCRdb processed the reads anew with MiXCR; each CDR3 protein has one entry. Among some 500,000 distinct CDR3 sequences listed, 40% were seen once. Their specific antigens are unknown. Sample: cultured PBMCs, taken from culture after CMV antigen stimulation. The origin of the receptors is a human donor in good health (CMV status not recorded). Some clones in this sample may be carry-over from other donors' samples. Both conserved end residues are part of each CDR3.

j_gene: TRBJ2-1; v_gene: TRBV19; CDR3aa: CASSPFEPGEQFF
j_gene: TRBJ1-5; v_gene: TRBV7-9; CDR3aa: CASSLSGGSSNQPQHF
j_gene: TRBJ2-7; v_gene: TRBV15; CDR3aa: CATSRPPGQGIHEQYF
j_gene: TRBJ2-3; v_gene: TRBV10-3; CDR3aa: CATQLLAGTTDTQYF
j_gene: TRBJ2-1; v_gene: TRBV7-2; CDR3aa: CASRRTSSPLSEQFF
j_gene: TRBJ2-2; v_gene: TRBV29-1; CDR3aa: CSVDEGGDTGELFF
j_gene: TRBJ2-1; v_gene: TRBV6-1; CDR3aa: CASSPGPPPNEQFF
j_gene: TRBJ2-1; v_gene: TRBV20-1; CDR3aa: CSAREPRSSYNEQFF
j_gene: TRBJ2-5; v_gene: TRBV24-1; CDR3aa: CATIRWGDPQETQYF
j_gene: TRBJ2-1; v_gene: TRBV20-1; CDR3aa: CSVGGRGTLRSYNEQFF
j_gene: TRBJ2-5; v_gene: TRBV4-2; CDR3aa: CASSQGETSGTETQYF